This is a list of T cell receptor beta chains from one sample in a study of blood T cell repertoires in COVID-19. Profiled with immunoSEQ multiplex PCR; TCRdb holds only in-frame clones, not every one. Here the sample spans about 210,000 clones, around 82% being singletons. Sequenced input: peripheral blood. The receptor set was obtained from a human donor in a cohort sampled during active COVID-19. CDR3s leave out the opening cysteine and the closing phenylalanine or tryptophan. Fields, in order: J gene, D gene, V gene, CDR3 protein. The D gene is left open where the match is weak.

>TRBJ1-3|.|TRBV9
ASSLAGGSGNTIY
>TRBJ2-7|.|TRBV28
ASDHSSRDSRYEQY
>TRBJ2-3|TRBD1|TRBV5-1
ASSRRRTGGGTDTQY
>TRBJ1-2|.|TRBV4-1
ASSQPSATYGYT
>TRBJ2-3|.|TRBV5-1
ASSLAQGSGPTDTQY
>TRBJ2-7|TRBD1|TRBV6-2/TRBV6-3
ASSYTVGTVYYEQY
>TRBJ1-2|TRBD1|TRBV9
ASSPRTGKHYGYT
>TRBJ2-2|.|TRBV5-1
ASRQTTLGELF
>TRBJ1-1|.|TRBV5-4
ASMGGGPGTEAF
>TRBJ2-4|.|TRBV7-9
ASSFPPGSSGAKNIQY
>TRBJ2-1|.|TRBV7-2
ASSLGGGWSYNEQF
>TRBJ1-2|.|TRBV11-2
ASSLTYANYGYT
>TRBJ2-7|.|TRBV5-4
ASSGGLRSYEQY
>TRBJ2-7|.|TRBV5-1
ASSPPGYEQY
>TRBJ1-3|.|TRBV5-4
ASSLDSFSGNTIY
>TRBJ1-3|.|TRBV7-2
ASSLDNSGNTIY
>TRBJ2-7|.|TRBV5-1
ASSYGDQRYEQY
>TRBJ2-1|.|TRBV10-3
AISDRSEQF
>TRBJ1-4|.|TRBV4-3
ASSQGAGLNEKLF
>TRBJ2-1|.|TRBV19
ASSMRRPRYITYNEQF
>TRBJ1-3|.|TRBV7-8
ASSFLSGNTIY
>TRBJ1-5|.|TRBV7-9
ASSSRGSRGNQPQH
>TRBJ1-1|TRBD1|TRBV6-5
ASSLQGENTEAF
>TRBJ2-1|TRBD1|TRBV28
ASSGTASYNEQF
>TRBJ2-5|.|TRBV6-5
ASSRDRWGETQY
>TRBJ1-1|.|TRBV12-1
ASPFHRGRGTEAF
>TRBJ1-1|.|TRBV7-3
ASSSHGNTEAF
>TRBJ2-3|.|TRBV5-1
ASSFGEPGAADTQY
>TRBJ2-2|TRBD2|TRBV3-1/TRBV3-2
ASSWTSGRTGELF
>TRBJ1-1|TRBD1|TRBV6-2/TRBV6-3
ASSHTTGVAEAF
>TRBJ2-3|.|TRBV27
ASSLYEGQGGGDTQY
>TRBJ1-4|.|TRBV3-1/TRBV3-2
ASSQDQTRTTKKLF
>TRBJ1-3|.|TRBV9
ASSVDPEGNTIY